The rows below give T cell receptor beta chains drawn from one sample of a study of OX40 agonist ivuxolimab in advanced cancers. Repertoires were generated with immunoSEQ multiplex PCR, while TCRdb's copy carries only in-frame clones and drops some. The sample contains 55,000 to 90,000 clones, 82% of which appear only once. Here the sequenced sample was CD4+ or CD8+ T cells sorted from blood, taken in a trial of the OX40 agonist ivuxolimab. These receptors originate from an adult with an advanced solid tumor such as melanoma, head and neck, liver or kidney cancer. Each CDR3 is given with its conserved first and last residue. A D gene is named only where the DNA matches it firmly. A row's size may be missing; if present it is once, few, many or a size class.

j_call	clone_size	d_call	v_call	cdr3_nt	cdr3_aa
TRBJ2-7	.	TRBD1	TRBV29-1	TGCAGCGTGGCCGGGACAGGGGTTTGGTACGAGCAGTACTTC	CSVAGTGVWYEQYF
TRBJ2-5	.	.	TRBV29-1	TGCAGCGGCTACAGAGATCAAGAGACCCAGTACTTC	CSGYRDQETQYF
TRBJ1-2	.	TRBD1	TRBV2	TGTGCCAGCATGAGACAGGGTAACTATGGCTACACCTTC	CASMRQGNYGYTF
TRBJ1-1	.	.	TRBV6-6	TGTGCCAGCAGCCCCCTCGGGGGGGAAGCTTTCTTT	CASSPLGGEAFF
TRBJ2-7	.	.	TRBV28	TGTGCCAGCAGACCAGACAGAGTACGGGAGCAGTACTTC	CASRPDRVREQYF
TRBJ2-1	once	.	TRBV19	TGTGCCAGTAGTCTCCGGGGTGGGTTTGAGCAGTTCTTC	CASSLRGGFEQFF
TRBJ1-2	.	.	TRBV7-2	TGTGCCAGCAGCTTAGCACAGGTCGTAATTTCTAACTATGGCTACACCTTC	CASSLAQVVISNYGYTF
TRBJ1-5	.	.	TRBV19	TGTGCCAGTAGTATATCCCCCCTGGAGGGTTCGGCCCTATATAGCAATCAGCCCCAGCATTTT	CASSISPLEGSALYSNQPQHF
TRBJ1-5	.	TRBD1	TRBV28	TGTGCCAGCACACCGGGACAGACTAGCAATCAGCCCCAGCATTTT	CASTPGQTSNQPQHF
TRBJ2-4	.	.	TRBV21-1	TGTGCCAGCAGCCCCGGCTTAACCAAAAACATTCAGTACTTC	CASSPGLTKNIQYF
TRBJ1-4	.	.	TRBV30	TGTGCCTGGAAGTTTAATGAAAAACTGTTTTTT	CAWKFNEKLFF
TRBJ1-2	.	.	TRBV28	TGTGCCAGCAGTTACCACGGACGTGGAAATGGCTACACCTTC	CASSYHGRGNGYTF
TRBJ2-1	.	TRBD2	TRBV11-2	TGTGCCAGCAGCCCAACTAGCGGACGCTCCTACAATGAGCAGTTCTTC	CASSPTSGRSYNEQFF
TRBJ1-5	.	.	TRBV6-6	TGTGCCAGCAGTCAGAACGATCAGCCCCAGCATTTT	CASSQNDQPQHF
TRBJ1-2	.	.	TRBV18	TGTGCCAGCTCAACTCAGGACAACTATGGCTACACCTTC	CASSTQDNYGYTF
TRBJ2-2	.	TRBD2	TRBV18	TGTGCCAGCACTAGCGGGATGAACACCGGGGAGCTGTTTTTT	CASTSGMNTGELFF
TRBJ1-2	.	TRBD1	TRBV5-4	TGTGCCAGCAGCTCATGGACAGGGGGTACCCCTAACTATGGCTACACCTTC	CASSSWTGGTPNYGYTF
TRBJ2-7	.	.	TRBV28	TGTGCCAGCAGTTCTCCCGGGACGCCAGCCATCCACGAGCAGTACTTC	CASSSPGTPAIHEQYF
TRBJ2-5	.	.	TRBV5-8	TGTGCCAGCAGAGGTTTAATACGGGCGGAGACCCAGTACTTC	CASRGLIRAETQYF
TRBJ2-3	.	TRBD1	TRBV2	TGTGCCAGCAGTGACAGGACAGGGTCATCAGATACGCAGTATTTT	CASSDRTGSSDTQYF
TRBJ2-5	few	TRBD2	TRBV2	TGTGCCAGCAGTCCGGGACTAGCGGTGCAAGAGACCCAGTACTTC	CASSPGLAVQETQYF
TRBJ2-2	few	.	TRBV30	TGTGCCTGGGGGGCCCGATTACCCGGGGAGCTGTTTTTT	CAWGARLPGELFF
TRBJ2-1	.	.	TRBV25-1	TGTGCCAGCAGTTGGGGAGACAATGAGCAGTTCTTC	CASSWGDNEQFF
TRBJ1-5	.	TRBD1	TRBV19	TGTGCCAGTAGTATGGGACCGGGACAGAGTTACTATCAGCCCCAGCATTTT	CASSMGPGQSYYQPQHF
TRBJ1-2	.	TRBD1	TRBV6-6	TGTGCCAGCAGCAAGACAGGGGAAGGGAGCTACACCTTC	CASSKTGEGSYTF
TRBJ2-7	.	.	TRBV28	TGTGCCAGCAGTTTTAGAGTCCACGAGCAGTACTTC	CASSFRVHEQYF
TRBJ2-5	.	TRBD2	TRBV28	TGTGCCAGCAGAAGGTCCGGGGAGGGGACCCAGTACTTC	CASRRSGEGTQYF
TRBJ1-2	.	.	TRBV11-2	TGTGCCAGCAGCTTAGTAGCAGTGGGTGGCTACACCTTC	CASSLVAVGGYTF
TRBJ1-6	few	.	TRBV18	TGTGCCAGCTCACCAGGGGACGGTAATTCACCCCTCCACTTT	CASSPGDGNSPLHF
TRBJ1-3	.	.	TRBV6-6	TGTGCCAGCAGTTACGCGGACAGCTCTGGAAACACCATATATTTT	CASSYADSSGNTIYF
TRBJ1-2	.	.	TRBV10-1	TGCGCCAGCAGTCTCCCCAGGTTCTATGGCTACACCTTC	CASSLPRFYGYTF
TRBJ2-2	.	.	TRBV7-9	TGTGCCAGCAGCTTGAGGGTCACCGGGGAGCTGTTTTTT	CASSLRVTGELFF
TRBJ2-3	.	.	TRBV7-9	TGTGCCAGCAGCTTTACGGATACGCAGTATTTT	CASSFTDTQYF